The sequence of this T cell receptor beta chain was determined in a study of blood T cell repertoires in COVID-19. This clone appeared a few times. Per the authors' pipeline: Amplification of reference gene primers was used by the study to estimate nucleated cell counts. Repertoires were generated with immunoSEQ multiplex PCR, while TCRdb's copy carries only in-frame clones and drops some. V and J calls and clone size come straight from that table; D and trimming were deduced from the DNA. Among 150,000 or so clones listed, roughly 80% were seen once. The CDR3 length is 15 residues. CDR1 is MDHEN, CDR2 SYDVKM, per germline. V trimming: 5 bases; J trimming: 4 bases; junction bases outside the gene matches: 8. Allocation to cohorts depended on clinical history reported by the participants. In Cohort 3, a recovered donor had either two negative PCRs, clearance, or symptom resolution.

The J gene is TRBJ1-5, the V gene TRBV28; 7 nucleotides match TRBD1. Specimen: PBMCs or T cells enriched from blood (not recorded which). The receptor was derived from a man aged 50 to 60 who had recovered from COVID-19. CDR3 sequence: CASSTIGQANQPQHF. For the CDR3, the DNA is TGTGCCAGCAGTACTATTGGACAGGCGAATCAGCCCCAGCATTTT.